By share of the sample, the clone carrying this TCR delta chain is medium-sized. TCRdb reprocessed the RT-PCR reads using CATT. Among under 8,000 delta-chain clones listed, about 14% were seen once. This record belongs to a study of gamma-delta T cells after stem cell transplantation. The TCR originated in a human donor. It is not recorded whose cells these are; they may come from a transplant donor. Sequences were obtained from gamma-delta T cells.

The CDR3: CACDTWGIPSSWDTRQMFF. CDR3 nucleotides: TGTGCCTGTGACACCTGGGGGATACCTAGCTCCTGGGACACCCGACAGATGTTTTTC. The gene calls are TRDV2 and TRDJ3, with TRDD3 matching over 10 bases. V lost 0 bases, J lost 0 bases, and 4 bases stayed unmatched. From germline, CDR1 is GEAIGNYY and CDR2 EKD. The CDR3 runs 19 residues.